Sequencing of this T cell receptor (beta chain) was carried out in a study of OX40 agonist ivuxolimab in advanced cancers. Background on the study: A mean age of approximately 64 years, range roughly 23 to 79, was recorded, and approximately 85% were male.

Per the germline V gene, CDR1 is MDHEN and CDR2 is SYDVKM. V dropped 6 bases and J dropped 7 bases, with 13 bases sitting between them. The CDR3 sequence is 13 residues long. TCRdb's table, derived via immunoSEQ multiplex PCR, lists solely in-frame clones and lacks some. In the table there are approximately 35,000 clones, approximately 80% of which are singletons. This TCR was sampled from an adult with an advanced solid tumor such as melanoma, head and neck, liver or kidney cancer. The material sequenced was CD4+ or CD8+ T cells sorted from blood, taken in a trial of the OX40 agonist ivuxolimab. This chain joins TRBV28 and TRBJ2-1, with D possibly called TRBD1 or TRBD2 (5 bases each). The CDR3: CASRPGRPNEQFF. The CDR3 DNA reads TGTGCCAGCAGACCGGGACGACCGAATGAGCAGTTCTTC.